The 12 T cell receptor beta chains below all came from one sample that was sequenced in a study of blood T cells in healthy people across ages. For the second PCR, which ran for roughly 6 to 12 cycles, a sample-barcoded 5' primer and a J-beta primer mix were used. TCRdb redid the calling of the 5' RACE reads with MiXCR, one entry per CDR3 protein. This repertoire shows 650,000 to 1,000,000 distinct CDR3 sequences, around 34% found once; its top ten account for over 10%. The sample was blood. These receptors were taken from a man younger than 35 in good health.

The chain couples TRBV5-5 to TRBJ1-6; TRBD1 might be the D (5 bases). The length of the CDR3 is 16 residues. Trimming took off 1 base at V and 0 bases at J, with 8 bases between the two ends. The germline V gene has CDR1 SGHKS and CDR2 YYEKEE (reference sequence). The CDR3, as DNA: TGTGCCAGCAGCTTGCCTCAGGGCTCCTATAATTCACCCCTCCACTTT. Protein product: CASSLPQGSYNSPLHF.

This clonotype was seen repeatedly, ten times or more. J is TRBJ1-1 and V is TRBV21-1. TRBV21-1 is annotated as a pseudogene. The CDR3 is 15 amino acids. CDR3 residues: CASRLLRAGSTEAFF. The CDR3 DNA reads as TGTGCCAGCAGGCTACTAAGGGCAGGGAGCACTGAAGCTTTCTTT.

CDR3 in amino acids: CASSPGLVGYTF. Written as DNA, the CDR3 is TGTGCCAGCAGCCCCGGTCTAGTTGGCTACACCTTC. V is TRBV7-9 and J is TRBJ1-2; D unresolved. CDR1 is SEHNR and CDR2 is FQNEAQ in the germline V gene (reference sequence). The CDR3 covers 12 residues. V gave up 5 bases and J gave up 7 bases, with 11 bases separating them. The variable domain in full, completed from reference TRBV7-9 and TRBJ1-2, reads DTGVSQNPRHKITKRGQNVTFRCDPISEHNRLYWYRQTLGQGPEFLTYFQNEAQLEKSRLLSDRFSAERPKGSFSTLEIQRTEQGDSAMYLCASSPGLVGYTFGSGTRLTVV.

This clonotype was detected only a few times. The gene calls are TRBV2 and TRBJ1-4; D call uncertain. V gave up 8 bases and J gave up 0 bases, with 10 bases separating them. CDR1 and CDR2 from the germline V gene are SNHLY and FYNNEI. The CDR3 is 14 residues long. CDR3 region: CASLLVATNEKLFF. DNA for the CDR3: TGTGCCAGCCTTTTGGTTGCAACTAATGAAAAACTGTTTTTT.

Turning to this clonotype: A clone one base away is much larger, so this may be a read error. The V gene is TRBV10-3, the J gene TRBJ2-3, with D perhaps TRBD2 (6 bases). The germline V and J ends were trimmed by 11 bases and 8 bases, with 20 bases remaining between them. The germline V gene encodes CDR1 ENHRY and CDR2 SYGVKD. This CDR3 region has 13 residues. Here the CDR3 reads CAASGSSAATQYF. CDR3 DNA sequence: TGTGCCGCATCCGGGAGCAGTGCAGCTACGCAGTATTTT.

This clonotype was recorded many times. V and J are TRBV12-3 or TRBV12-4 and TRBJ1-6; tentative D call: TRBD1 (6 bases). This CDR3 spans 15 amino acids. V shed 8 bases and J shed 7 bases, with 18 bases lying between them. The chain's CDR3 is CASGTGGGGNSPLHF. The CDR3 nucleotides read TGTGCCAGCGGTACTGGGGGGGGCGGAAATTCACCCCTCCACTTT.

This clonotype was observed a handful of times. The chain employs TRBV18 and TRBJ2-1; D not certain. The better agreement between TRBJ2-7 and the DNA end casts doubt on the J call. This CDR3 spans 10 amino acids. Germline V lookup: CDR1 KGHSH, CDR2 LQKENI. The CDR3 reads CASSRNEQYF. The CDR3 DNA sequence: TGTGCCAGCTCACGCAATGAGCAGTACTTC.

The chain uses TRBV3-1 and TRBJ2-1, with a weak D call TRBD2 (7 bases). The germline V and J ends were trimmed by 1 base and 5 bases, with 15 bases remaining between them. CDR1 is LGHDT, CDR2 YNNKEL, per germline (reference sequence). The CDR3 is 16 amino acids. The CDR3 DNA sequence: TGTGCCAGCAGCCAAGGGCGGGGGCCCTGGGACAATGAGCAGTTCTTC. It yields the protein CASSQGRGPWDNEQFF.

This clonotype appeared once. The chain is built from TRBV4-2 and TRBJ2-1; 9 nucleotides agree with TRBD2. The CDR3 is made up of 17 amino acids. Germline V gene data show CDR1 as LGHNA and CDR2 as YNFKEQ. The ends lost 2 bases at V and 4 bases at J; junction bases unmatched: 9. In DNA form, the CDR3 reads TGTGCCAGCAGCCAAAACCCACAGCGGGGGGAGTACAATGAGCAGTTCTTC. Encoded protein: CASSQNPQRGEYNEQFF.

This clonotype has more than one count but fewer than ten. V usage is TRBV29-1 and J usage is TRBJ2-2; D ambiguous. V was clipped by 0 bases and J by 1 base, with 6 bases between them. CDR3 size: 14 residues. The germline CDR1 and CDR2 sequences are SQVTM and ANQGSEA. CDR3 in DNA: TGCAGCGTTGAAGAACCACGGAACACCGGGGAGCTGTTTTTT. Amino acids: CSVEEPRNTGELFF.

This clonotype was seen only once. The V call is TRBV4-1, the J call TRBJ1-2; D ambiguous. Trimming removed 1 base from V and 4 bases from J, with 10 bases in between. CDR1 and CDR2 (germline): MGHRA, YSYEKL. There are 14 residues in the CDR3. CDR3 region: CASSQAGPSYGYTF. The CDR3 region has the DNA TGCGCCAGCAGCCAAGCAGGACCGAGCTATGGCTACACCTTC.

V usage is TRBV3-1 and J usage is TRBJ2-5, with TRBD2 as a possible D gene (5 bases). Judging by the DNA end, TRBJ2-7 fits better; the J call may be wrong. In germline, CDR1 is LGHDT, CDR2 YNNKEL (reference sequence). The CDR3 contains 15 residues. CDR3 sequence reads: CASSQGISERGEQYF. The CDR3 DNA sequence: TGTGCCAGCAGCCAAGGGATATCGGAACGGGGCGAGCAGTACTTC.